Below are 30 T cell receptor beta chains sequenced from a single sample in a study of shared clonotypes between healthy human individuals. Using immunoSEQ multiplex PCR, the repertoire was profiled, and TCRdb retains in-frame clones only, with some absent. The sample holds around 1.1 million clones; about four fifths are singletons and the top ten take roughly 0.57%. Sequenced material: memory CD4+ T cells from PBMCs. Noted subset: CD45RA-negative fraction. The receptors were sampled from a man younger than 35 in good health. Some clones in this sample may be carry-over from other donors' samples.

Details on this clone: A much larger clone differs by one base, so this may be a read error. V gene TRBV7-2 combines with J gene TRBJ1-2, with D unclear. Germline lookup yields CDR1 SGHTA and CDR2 FQGNSA. CDR3 length: 14 amino acids. The CDR3 region is CASNLNRANYGYTF. In nucleotides, the CDR3 is TGTGCCAGCAACTTAAACAGAGCTAACTATGGCTACACCTTC.

Remarks on this clone: Other DNA sequences of this sample code for an identical CDR3. The chain carries TRBV18 and TRBJ2-7, with D maybe TRBD2 (6 bases). V gave up 2 bases and J gave up 3 bases, with 8 bases separating them. Germline V CDR1 and CDR2: KGHSH, LQKENI. This CDR3 contains 13 residues. CDR3 loop: CASSPAGGYEQYF. CDR3 sequence (DNA): TGTGCCAGCTCACCAGCCGGGGGCTACGAGCAGTACTTC.

V usage is TRBV11-2 and J usage is TRBJ1-4; D not certain. With 5 bases removed from V and 5 bases from J, the gap between germline ends came to 12 bases. Germline CDR1 SGHAT, CDR2 FQNNGV. The CDR3 has 14 amino acids. This CDR3 is CASSPGNLNEKLFF. The CDR3 DNA reads as TGTGCCAGCAGCCCCGGGAACTTGAATGAAAAACTGTTTTTT. Based on the CDR3 plus reference TRBV11-2 and TRBJ1-4, the full variable domain is EAGVAQSPRYKIIEKRQSVAFWCNPISGHATLYWYQQILGQGPKLLIQFQNNGVVDDSQLPKDRFSAERLKGVDSTLKIQPAKLEDSAVYLCASSPGNLNEKLFFGSGTQLSVL.

The chain uses TRBV7-8 and TRBJ2-7, with 14 bases aligning to TRBD2. Trimming at V came to 6 bases and at J to 6 bases, leaving 7 bases not matched to a gene. This CDR3 region has 15 residues. Germline CDR1 reads SGHVS; CDR2 reads FQNEAQ. In nucleotides, the CDR3 is TGTGCCAGCAGTGTTACCGGGACTAGCGGGGGCGAGCAGTACTTC. This sequence encodes CASSVTGTSGGEQYF.

The rearrangement links TRBV5-1 to TRBJ2-2; 7 bases are shared with TRBD2. The CDR3 is made up of 15 amino acids. CDR1 and CDR2 from the germline V gene are SGHRS and YFSETQ. V shed 4 bases and J 6 bases; nucleotides not matched to a gene: 9. The CDR3: CASSLTSDLPGELFF. CDR3 nucleotide sequence: TGCGCCAGCAGCCTCACTAGCGATCTCCCCGGGGAGCTGTTTTTT.

This chain links TRBV6-1 with TRBJ2-4; D is unclear. The V end was cut by 3 bases, the J end by 2 bases, with 11 bases between. The CDR3 runs 15 residues. The germline V gene has CDR1 MNHNS and CDR2 SASEGT. The CDR3 region has the DNA TGTGCCAGCAGTGAGGGAAGGGTAACCAAAAACATTCAGTACTTC. This gives the protein CASSEGRVTKNIQYF.

As concerns this clone: This may be a read error, as it is one base from a much larger clone. V and J are TRBV2 and TRBJ2-7, with D possibly being TRBD1 (5 bases). The germline CDR1 and CDR2 sequences are SNHLY and FYNNEI. The CDR3 is 13 amino acids. The CDR3 here is CASSGGVSYERYF. CDR3 sequence (DNA): TGTGCCAGCAGTGGGGGCGTCTCCTACGAGCGGTACTTC. The complete variable domain, with remaining parts taken from reference TRBV2 and TRBJ2-7, reads EPEVTQTPSHQVTQMGQEVILRCVPISNHLYFYWYRQILGQKVEFLVSFYNNEISEKSEIFDDQFSVERPDGSNFTLKIRSTKLEDSAMYFCASSGGVSYERYFGPGTRLTVT.

The chain employs TRBV7-8 and TRBJ2-3; TRBD1 aligns across 7 bases. V was pared by 6 bases and J by 9 bases, with 6 bases of the junction left unmatched. The CDR3 runs to 12 residues. Germline V gene data show CDR1 as SGHVS and CDR2 as FQNEAQ. CDR3: CASRLGQDTQYF. The CDR3 DNA reads as TGTGCCAGCAGACTAGGACAGGACACGCAGTATTTT.

The rearrangement uses TRBV5-1 and TRBJ1-1, with D possibly matching TRBD1 (5 bases). The CDR3 is made up of 14 amino acids. CDR1 and CDR2 (germline): SGHRS, YFSETQ. Trimming left V 4 bases short and J 3 bases short, with 13 bases between. The CDR3 DNA reads as TGCGCCAGCAGCATCTATGGGACGGACACTGAAGCTTTCTTT. It specifies CASSIYGTDTEAFF.

The chain carries TRBV10-3 and TRBJ1-3; 10 nucleotides line up with TRBD1. V gave up 6 bases and J gave up 3 bases; unmatched junction bases: 2. Germline V gene data show CDR1 as ENHRY and CDR2 as SYGVKD. The CDR3 is made up of 14 amino acids. As DNA, the CDR3 is TGTGCCATCAGCGGACAGGGGGGTGGAAACACCATATATTTT. Its translation is CAISGQGGGNTIYF.

The rearrangement joins TRBV28 to TRBJ1-2, with TRBD1 identical over 8 bases. From germline, CDR1 is MDHEN and CDR2 SYDVKM. The CDR3 contains 17 residues. The ends lost 5 bases at V and 2 bases at J; junction bases unmatched: 13. The CDR3 sequence: CASSPPRQGIANYGYTF. DNA of the CDR3: TGTGCCAGCAGTCCCCCCCGACAGGGGATCGCCAACTATGGCTACACCTTC.

The chain has TRBV19 and TRBJ2-7; 15 bases fit TRBD2. J lost 6 bases, V lost 6 bases, and 12 bases had no gene match. Germline loops: CDR1 LNHDA, CDR2 SQIVND (reference sequence). This CDR3 has 17 residues. The CDR3 DNA reads TGTGCCAGTAGCATCGGACTAGCGGGAGGGCGTACCGGCGAGCAGTACTTC. Protein sequence: CASSIGLAGGRTGEQYF.

The table lists this clone with a few counts. This chain connects TRBV2 to TRBJ2-2; 9 nucleotides align to TRBD1. CDR3 length: 15 residues. J lost 5 bases, V lost 4 bases, and 5 bases had no gene match. Per the germline V gene, CDR1 is SNHLY and CDR2 is FYNNEI. The DNA for the CDR3 is TGTGCCAGCAGTGTAGGGACAGGGAGGACCGGGGAGCTGTTTTTT. Its translation: CASSVGTGRTGELFF.

V usage is TRBV7-2 and J usage is TRBJ2-7, with D hard to call. Between the trimmed V and J ends, which lost 2 bases and 2 bases, there was a span of 7 bases. This CDR3 is 13 amino acids long. CDR1 SGHTA and CDR2 FQGNSA come from the germline V gene. The CDR3 DNA sequence: TGTGCCAGCAGCTTACAGTTCGCCTACGAGCAGTACTTC. Encoded protein: CASSLQFAYEQYF.

The V call is TRBV10-3, the J call TRBJ2-1; perhaps TRBD2 as D (5 bases). Germline V gives CDR1 ENHRY, CDR2 SYGVKD. This CDR3 is 14 amino acids long. V gave up 6 bases and J gave up 2 bases, with 11 bases separating them. The CDR3 loop reads CAIRETGTYNEQFF. CDR3 DNA sequence: TGTGCCATCAGGGAGACGGGGACCTACAATGAGCAGTTCTTC.

J is TRBJ1-2 and V is TRBV28; no firm D call. CDR3 length: 14 amino acids. Germline CDR1 is MDHEN and CDR2 is SYDVKM. Deletions cut 5 bases from V and 4 bases from J, with 14 bases between. CDR3 sequence (DNA): TGTGCCAGCAGTCCCAGCCTACGCTCCTATGGCTACACCTTC. It is translated as CASSPSLRSYGYTF.

This chain links TRBV30 with TRBJ1-5; the match to TRBD1 covers 10 bases. Germline-derived CDR1 and CDR2 are GTSNPN and SVGIG (reference sequence). This CDR3 has 17 amino acids. The J segment lost 1 base and the V segment lost 5 bases, leaving 11 bases of the junction unmatched. The DNA for the CDR3 is TGTGCCTGGGCTGCCGGGGACAGGGGTGTGAGCAATCAGCCCCAGCATTTT. The encoded protein is CAWAAGDRGVSNQPQHF.

The V and J genes are TRBV28 and TRBJ1-4; D unresolved. The germline V gene encodes CDR1 MDHEN and CDR2 SYDVKM. The CDR3 extends over 13 amino acids. V was shortened by 4 bases and J by 4 bases, with 7 bases between the two germline ends. The CDR3 bases are TGTGCCAGCAGTTCTACACATAATGAAAAACTGTTTTTT. Amino acid sequence: CASSSTHNEKLFF.

The chain is built from TRBV6-6 and TRBJ2-1; D possibly uses TRBD1 or TRBD2 (5 bases each). The germline CDR1 and CDR2 sequences are MNHNY and SVGAGI (reference sequence). This CDR3 has 16 residues. Trimming shortened V by 5 bases and J by 1 base, and 15 bases separated the two germline ends. The CDR3 loop is CASSTLWGRSYNEQFF. The CDR3 nucleotides are TGTGCCAGCAGTACCCTCTGGGGACGGTCCTACAATGAGCAGTTCTTC.

The genes are TRBV7-9 and TRBJ2-5; 11 positions match TRBD2. CDR1 and CDR2 from the germline V gene are SEHNR and FQNEAQ (reference sequence). Losses at the gene ends were 4 bases for V and 1 base for J; bases not matched to a gene: 8. The CDR3 contains 17 residues. DNA for the CDR3: TGTGCCAGCAGCTCCTCATTAGCGGGGGGGACCCAAGAGACCCAGTACTTC. The encoded protein is CASSSSLAGGTQETQYF.

The V and J genes are TRBV2 and TRBJ1-2; tentative D call: TRBD1 (5 bases). The CDR3 has 14 residues. Per the germline V gene, CDR1 is SNHLY and CDR2 is FYNNEI. Trimming left V 8 bases short and J 4 bases short, with 17 bases between. In nucleotides, the CDR3 is TGTGCCAGCCGTAACCAGGGAGTTTCCTATGGCTACACCTTC. This translates into CASRNQGVSYGYTF.

This rearrangement joins TRBV19 to TRBJ2-7, with 11 bases lining up with TRBD2. The J segment lost 1 base and the V segment lost 5 bases, leaving 7 bases of the junction unmatched. This CDR3 contains 16 residues. CDR1 is LNHDA and CDR2 is SQIVND in the germline V gene (reference sequence). The CDR3 sequence is CASSPQLAGVSYEQYF. CDR3 sequence (DNA): TGTGCCAGTAGTCCGCAACTAGCGGGAGTTTCCTACGAGCAGTACTTC.

There are a few counts of this clone. The V gene is TRBV5-1, the J gene TRBJ2-5; D might be TRBD1 (7 bases). This CDR3 comprises 14 residues. The V and J ends lost 10 bases and 0 bases respectively, with 16 bases between them. In germline, CDR1 is SGHRS, CDR2 YFSETQ. CDR3 region: CASMRGQYQETQYF. As DNA, the CDR3 is TGCGCCTCGATGCGGGGACAGTACCAAGAGACCCAGTACTTC.

This clone was found once. The chain has TRBV28 and TRBJ2-3, with 11 positions matching TRBD2. Unmatched junction bases numbered 2, after V lost 0 bases and J lost 0 bases. CDR1 is MDHEN and CDR2 is SYDVKM in the germline V gene. The CDR3 contains 17 residues. CDR3 loop: CASSLWRLAGSTDTQYF. The DNA for the CDR3 is TGTGCCAGCAGTTTATGGAGACTAGCGGGAAGCACAGATACGCAGTATTTT. Combining the CDR3 with reference TRBV28 and TRBJ2-3 gives the whole variable domain DVKVTQSSRYLVKRTGEKVFLECVQDMDHENMFWYRQDPGLGLRLIYFSYDVKMKEKGDIPEGYSVSREKKERFSLILESASTNQTSMYLCASSLWRLAGSTDTQYFGPGTRLTVL.

The genes are TRBV5-1 and TRBJ1-4; no firm D call. This CDR3 is built from 16 residues. From germline, CDR1 is SGHRS and CDR2 YFSETQ. V was clipped by 7 bases and J by 8 bases, with 24 bases between them. CDR3 nucleotide sequence: TGCGCCAGCTGCCTTTCGAGGGTGGGATCCGGCGAAAAACTGTTTTTT. Protein sequence: CASCLSRVGSGEKLFF.

The rearrangement uses TRBV7-2 and TRBJ1-1, with D hard to call. The CDR3 covers 14 residues. Germline loops: CDR1 SGHTA, CDR2 FQGNSA. Trimming removed 3 bases at V and 5 bases at J, with 13 bases between. CDR3 DNA sequence: TGTGCCAGCAGCTTTACGGATGGGAGGACTGAAGCTTTCTTT. Translated: CASSFTDGRTEAFF.

V usage is TRBV30 and J usage is TRBJ1-2; D perhaps matches TRBD1 (6 bases). Trimming stripped 3 bases from V and 4 bases from J, with 15 bases between. The CDR3 has 14 amino acids. The germline V gene has CDR1 GTSNPN and CDR2 SVGIG (reference sequence). The CDR3 is CAWSGETGSYGYTF. The CDR3 bases are TGTGCCTGGAGCGGCGAGACAGGTTCCTATGGCTACACCTTC.

The chain is built from TRBV9 and TRBJ2-5; no reliable D call. Germline CDR1 and CDR2: SGDLS and YYNGEE. Deletions cut 2 bases from V and 4 bases from J, with 9 bases between. This CDR3 spans 13 amino acids. DNA of the CDR3: TGTGCCAGCAGCGTCGAGCCGGGAGAGACCCAGTACTTC. Its protein is CASSVEPGETQYF. The full variable domain, rest sourced from reference TRBV9 and TRBJ2-5, is DSGVTQTPKHLITATGQRVTLRCSPRSGDLSVYWYQQSLDQGLQFLIQYYNGEERAKGNILERFSAQQFPDLHSELNLSSLELGDSALYFCASSVEPGETQYFGPGTRLLVL.

V gene TRBV7-8 combines with J gene TRBJ1-1; perhaps TRBD1 as D (5 bases). The CDR3 has 17 residues. CDR1 is SGHVS, CDR2 FQNEAQ, per germline. Trimming pared 10 bases from V and 8 bases from J, leaving 32 bases between. In DNA, the CDR3 is TGTGCCACCAGTCTTAGGTGGGGCGACAGTCGTCAAACAGAAGCTTTCTTT. Translation gives CATSLRWGDSRQTEAFF.

The sample holds one count of this clone. V usage is TRBV11-2 and J usage is TRBJ2-7; 7 bases fit TRBD2. There are 14 residues in the CDR3. After removal of 2 bases from V and 3 bases from J, the junction contained 4 bases not matched to a gene. The germline gives CDR1 SGHAT, CDR2 FQNNGV. In nucleotides, the CDR3 is TGTGCCAGCAGCTTAACGGCTAGCGGCTACGAGCAGTACTTC. Translating it yields CASSLTASGYEQYF.